This T cell receptor (beta chain) was sequenced in a study of early T cells in non-severe SARS-CoV-2 infection. CDR3 length: 13 residues. Germline CDR1 reads MDHEN; CDR2 reads SYDVKM. V was trimmed by 10 bases and J by 2 bases, leaving 11 bases between them. This clonotype was seen repeatedly, ten times or more. Individual cDNA molecules were tagged with unique molecular identifiers. TCRdb itself ran the 5' RACE reads through MiXCR, one entry per CDR3 protein. The table has under 60,000 distinct CDR3 sequences, about 9.4% seen once. The receptor's source is an adult who was a healthcare worker with PCR-confirmed SARS-CoV-2 infection or an uninfected control (not recorded which). The chain recombines TRBV28 with TRBJ2-2, with D possibly being TRBD1 or TRBD2 (5 bases each). Source material: whole blood. CDR3 sequence: CAIEGRNTGELFF. The CDR3 DNA reads TGTGCCATCGAGGGACGCAACACCGGGGAGCTGTTTTTT.